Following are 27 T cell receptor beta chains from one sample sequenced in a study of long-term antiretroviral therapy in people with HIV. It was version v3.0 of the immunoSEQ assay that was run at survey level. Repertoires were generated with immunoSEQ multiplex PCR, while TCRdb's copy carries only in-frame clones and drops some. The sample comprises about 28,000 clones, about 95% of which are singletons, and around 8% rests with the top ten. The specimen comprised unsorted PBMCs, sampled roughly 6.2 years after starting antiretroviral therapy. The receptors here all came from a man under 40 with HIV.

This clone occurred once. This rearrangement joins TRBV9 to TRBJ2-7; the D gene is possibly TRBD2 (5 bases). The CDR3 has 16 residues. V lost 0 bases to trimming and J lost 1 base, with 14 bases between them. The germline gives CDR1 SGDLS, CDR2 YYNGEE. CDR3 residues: CASSVGLAGASYEQYF. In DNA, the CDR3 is TGTGCCAGCAGCGTAGGCCTTGCGGGCGCATCCTACGAGCAGTACTTC.

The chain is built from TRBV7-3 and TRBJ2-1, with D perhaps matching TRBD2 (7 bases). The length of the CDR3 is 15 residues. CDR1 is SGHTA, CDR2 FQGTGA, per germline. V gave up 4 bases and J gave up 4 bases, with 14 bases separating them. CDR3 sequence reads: CASSSRGGGYNEQFF. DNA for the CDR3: TGTGCCAGCAGCTCCCGAGGGGGGGGGTACAATGAGCAGTTCTTC. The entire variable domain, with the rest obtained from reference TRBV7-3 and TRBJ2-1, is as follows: GAGVSQTPSNKVTEKGKYVELRCDPISGHTALYWYRQSLGQGPEFLIYFQGTGAADDSGLPNDRFFAVRPEGSVSTLKIQRTERGDSAVYLCASSSRGGGYNEQFFGPGTRLTVL.

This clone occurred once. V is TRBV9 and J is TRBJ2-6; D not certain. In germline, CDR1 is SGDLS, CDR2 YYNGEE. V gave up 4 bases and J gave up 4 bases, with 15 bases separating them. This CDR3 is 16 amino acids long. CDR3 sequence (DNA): TGTGCCAGCAGCCCTAGTGGATTCTCCGGGGCCAACGTCCTGACTTTC. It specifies CASSPSGFSGANVLTF.

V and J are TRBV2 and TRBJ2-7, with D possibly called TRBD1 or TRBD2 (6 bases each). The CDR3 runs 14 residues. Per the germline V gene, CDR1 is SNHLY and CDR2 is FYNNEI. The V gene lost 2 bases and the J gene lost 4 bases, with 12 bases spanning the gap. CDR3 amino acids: CASSEFTGRYEQYF. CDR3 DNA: TGTGCCAGCAGTGAATTTACAGGGAGGTACGAGCAGTACTTC.

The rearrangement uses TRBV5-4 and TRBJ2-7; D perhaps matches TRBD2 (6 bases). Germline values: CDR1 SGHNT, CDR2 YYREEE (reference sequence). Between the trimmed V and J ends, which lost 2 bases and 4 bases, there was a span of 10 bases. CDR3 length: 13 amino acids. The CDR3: CASSFAGGYEQYF. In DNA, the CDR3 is TGTGCCAGCAGCTTCGCAGGAGGGTACGAGCAGTACTTC.

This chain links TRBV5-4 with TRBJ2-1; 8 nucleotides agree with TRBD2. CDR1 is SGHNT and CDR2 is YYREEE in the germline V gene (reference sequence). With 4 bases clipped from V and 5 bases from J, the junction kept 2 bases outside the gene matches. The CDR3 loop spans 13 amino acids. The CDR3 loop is CASSAGLDNEQFF. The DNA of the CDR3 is TGTGCCAGCAGCGCGGGACTAGACAATGAGCAGTTCTTC. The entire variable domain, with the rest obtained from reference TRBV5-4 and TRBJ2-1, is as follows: ETGVTQSPTHLIKTRGQQVTLRCSSQSGHNTVSWYQQALGQGPQFIFQYYREEENGRGNFPPRFSGLQFPNYSSELNVNALELDDSALYLCASSAGLDNEQFFGPGTRLTVL.

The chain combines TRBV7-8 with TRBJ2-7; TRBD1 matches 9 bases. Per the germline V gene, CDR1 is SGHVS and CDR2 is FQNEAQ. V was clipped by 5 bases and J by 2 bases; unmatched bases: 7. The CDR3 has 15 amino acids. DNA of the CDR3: TGTGCCAGCAGCCTCTTCCGGGACAGGGCCTACGAGCAGTACTTC. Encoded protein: CASSLFRDRAYEQYF.

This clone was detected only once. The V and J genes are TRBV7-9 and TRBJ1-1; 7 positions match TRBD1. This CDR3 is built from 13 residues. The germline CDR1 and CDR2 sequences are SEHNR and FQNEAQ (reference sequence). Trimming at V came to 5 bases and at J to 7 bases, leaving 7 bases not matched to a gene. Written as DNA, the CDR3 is TGTGCCAGCAGCCCGGGACAGCTCGATGAAGCTTTCTTT. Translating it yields CASSPGQLDEAFF.

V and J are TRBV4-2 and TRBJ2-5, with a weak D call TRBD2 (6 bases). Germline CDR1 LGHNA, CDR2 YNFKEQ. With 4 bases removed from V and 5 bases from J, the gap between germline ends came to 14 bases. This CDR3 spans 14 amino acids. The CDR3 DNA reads TGTGCCAGCAGCCTCGGGAGTCCCGGGGAGACCCAGTACTTC. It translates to CASSLGSPGETQYF.

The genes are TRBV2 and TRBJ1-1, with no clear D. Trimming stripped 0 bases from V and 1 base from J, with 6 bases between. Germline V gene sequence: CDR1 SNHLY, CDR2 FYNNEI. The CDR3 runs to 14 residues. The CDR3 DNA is TGTGCCAGCAGTGAAGCGGCAAGGAACACTGAAGCTTTCTTT. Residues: CASSEAARNTEAFF.

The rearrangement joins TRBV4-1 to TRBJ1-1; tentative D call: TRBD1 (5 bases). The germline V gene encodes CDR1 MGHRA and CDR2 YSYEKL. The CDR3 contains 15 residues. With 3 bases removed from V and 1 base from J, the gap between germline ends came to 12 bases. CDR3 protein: CASSHERGTNTEAFF. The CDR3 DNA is TGCGCCAGCAGCCATGAACGAGGGACGAACACTGAAGCTTTCTTT.

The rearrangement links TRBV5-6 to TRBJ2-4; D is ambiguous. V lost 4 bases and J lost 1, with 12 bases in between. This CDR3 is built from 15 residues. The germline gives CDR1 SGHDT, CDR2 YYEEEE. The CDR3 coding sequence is TGTGCCAGCAGCGAACCTGGTGGGGCCAAAAACATTCAGTACTTC. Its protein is CASSEPGGAKNIQYF.

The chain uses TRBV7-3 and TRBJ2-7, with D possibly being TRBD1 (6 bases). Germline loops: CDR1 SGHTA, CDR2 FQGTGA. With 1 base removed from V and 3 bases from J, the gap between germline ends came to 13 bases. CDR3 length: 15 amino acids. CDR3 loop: CASSLIRGLRYEQYF. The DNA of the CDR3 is TGTGCCAGCAGCTTAATTAGGGGGTTGCGCTACGAGCAGTACTTC.

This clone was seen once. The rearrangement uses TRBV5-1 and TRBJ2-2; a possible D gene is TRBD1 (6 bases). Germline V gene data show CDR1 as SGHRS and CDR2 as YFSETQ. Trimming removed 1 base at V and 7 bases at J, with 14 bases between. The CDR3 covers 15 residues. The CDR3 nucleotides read TGCGCCAGCAGCTTGTGGGCAGGGGAAGGCGGGGAGCTGTTTTTT. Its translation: CASSLWAGEGGELFF.

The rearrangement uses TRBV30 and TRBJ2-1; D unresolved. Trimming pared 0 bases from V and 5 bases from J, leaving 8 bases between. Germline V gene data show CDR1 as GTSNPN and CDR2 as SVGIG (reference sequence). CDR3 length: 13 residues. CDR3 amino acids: CAWSVARNNEQFF. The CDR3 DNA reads TGTGCCTGGAGTGTCGCTAGAAACAATGAGCAGTTCTTC.

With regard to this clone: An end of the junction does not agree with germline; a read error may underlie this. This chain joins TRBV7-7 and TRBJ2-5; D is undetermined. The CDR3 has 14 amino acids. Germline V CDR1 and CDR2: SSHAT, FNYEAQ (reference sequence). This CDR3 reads CASSHGLLQETQYF. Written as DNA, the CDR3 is TGTGCTAGCAGCCACGGTTTATTACAAGAGACCCAGTACTTC.

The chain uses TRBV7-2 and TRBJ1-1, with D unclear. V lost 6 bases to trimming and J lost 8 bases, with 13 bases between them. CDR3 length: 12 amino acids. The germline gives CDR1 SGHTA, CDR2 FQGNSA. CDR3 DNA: TGTGCCAGCAGTTTTAGGGCCCGAGAAGCTTTCTTT. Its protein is CASSFRAREAFF.

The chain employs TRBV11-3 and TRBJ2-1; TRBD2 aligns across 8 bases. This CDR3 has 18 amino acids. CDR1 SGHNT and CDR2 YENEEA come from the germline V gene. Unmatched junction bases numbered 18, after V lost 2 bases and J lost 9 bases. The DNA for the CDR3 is TGTGCCAGCAGCTTAAAAACTTGGGGAGCGGGAGATCTGAGTGAGCAGTTCTTC. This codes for CASSLKTWGAGDLSEQFF.

Here the CDR3 reads CASSLEGQGRSNQPQHF. DNA of the CDR3: TGTGCCAGCAGCTTAGAGGGGCAGGGTAGGAGCAATCAGCCCCAGCATTTT. V usage is TRBV7-9 and J usage is TRBJ1-5, with D perhaps matching TRBD1 (5 bases). Germline CDR1 is SEHNR and CDR2 is FQNEAQ (reference sequence). The CDR3 has 17 amino acids. Trimming pared 1 base from V and 1 base from J, leaving 14 bases between.

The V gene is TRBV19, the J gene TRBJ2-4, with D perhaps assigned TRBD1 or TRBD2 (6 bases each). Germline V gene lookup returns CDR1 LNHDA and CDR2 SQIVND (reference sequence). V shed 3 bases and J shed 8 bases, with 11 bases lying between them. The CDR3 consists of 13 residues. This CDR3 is CASSMVGGDIQYF. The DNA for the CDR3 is TGTGCCAGTAGTATGGTCGGGGGCGACATTCAGTACTTC.

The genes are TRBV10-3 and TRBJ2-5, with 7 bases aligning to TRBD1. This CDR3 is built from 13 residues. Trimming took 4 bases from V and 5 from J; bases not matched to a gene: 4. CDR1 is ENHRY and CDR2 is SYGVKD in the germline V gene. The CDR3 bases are TGTGCCATCAGTGGACAGGGCGATGAGACCCAGTACTTC. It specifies CAISGQGDETQYF.

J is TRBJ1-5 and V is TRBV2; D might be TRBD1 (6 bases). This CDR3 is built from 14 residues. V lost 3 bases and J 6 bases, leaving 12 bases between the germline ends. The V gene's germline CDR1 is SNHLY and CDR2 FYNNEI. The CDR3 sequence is CASSDQGMGQPQHF. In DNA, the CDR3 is TGTGCCAGCAGTGACCAGGGGATGGGTCAGCCCCAGCATTTT.

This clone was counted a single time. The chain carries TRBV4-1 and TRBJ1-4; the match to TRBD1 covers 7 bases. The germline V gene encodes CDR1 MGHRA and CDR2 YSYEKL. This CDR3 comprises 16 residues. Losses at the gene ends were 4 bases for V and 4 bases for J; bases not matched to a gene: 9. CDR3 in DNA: TGCGCCAGCAGCCGAGTACCGGGACAGATTAATGAAAAACTGTTTTTT. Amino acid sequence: CASSRVPGQINEKLFF.

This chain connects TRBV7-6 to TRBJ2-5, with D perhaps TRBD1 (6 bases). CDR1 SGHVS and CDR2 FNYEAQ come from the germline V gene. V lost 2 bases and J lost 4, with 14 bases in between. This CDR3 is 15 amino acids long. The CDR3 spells CASSLNRAPPETQYF. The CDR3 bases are TGTGCCAGCAGCTTAAACAGGGCCCCTCCAGAGACCCAGTACTTC.

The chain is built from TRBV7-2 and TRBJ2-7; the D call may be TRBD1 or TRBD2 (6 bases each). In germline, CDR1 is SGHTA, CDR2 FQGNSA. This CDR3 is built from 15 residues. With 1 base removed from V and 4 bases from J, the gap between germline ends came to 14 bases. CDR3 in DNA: TGTGCCAGCAGCTTAGAGGGGGGCGGGTATTACGAGCAGTACTTC. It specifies CASSLEGGGYYEQYF.

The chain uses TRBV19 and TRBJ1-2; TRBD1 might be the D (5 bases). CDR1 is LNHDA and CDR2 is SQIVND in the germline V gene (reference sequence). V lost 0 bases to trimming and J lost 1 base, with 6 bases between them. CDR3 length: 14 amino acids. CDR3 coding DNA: TGTGCCAGTAGTATAGAAGGGGATAACTATGGCTACACCTTC. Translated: CASSIEGDNYGYTF.

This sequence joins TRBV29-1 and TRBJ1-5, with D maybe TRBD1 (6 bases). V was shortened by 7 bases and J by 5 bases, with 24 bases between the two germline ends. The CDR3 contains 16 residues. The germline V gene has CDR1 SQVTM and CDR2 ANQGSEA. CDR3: CSAPVCSWGLHQPQHF. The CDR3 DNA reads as TGCAGCGCCCCCGTCTGCTCATGGGGGCTGCATCAGCCCCAGCATTTT.